The 24 T cell receptor beta chains below were found in one sample sequenced in a study of blood T cell repertoires in COVID-19. Profiling relied on immunoSEQ multiplex PCR, and the TCRdb table lists in-frame clones only, not all of them. The table records 350,000 or so clones, roughly 86% of them present only once. Sequenced sample: peripheral blood. Source of these receptors: a woman aged 25 to 45 with COVID-19, enrolled during active disease.

This clone has only one observation. The rearrangement joins TRBV6-5 to TRBJ2-7; a weak D match, TRBD1 (6 bases). Germline V gene lookup returns CDR1 MNHEY and CDR2 SVGAGI. The CDR3 is 13 amino acids. V was cut by 7 bases and J by 4 bases, with 14 bases left in between. CDR3: CASNRDMTYEQYF. For the CDR3, the DNA is TGTGCCAGCAACCGGGACATGACTTACGAGCAGTACTTC.

The J gene is TRBJ1-3, the V gene TRBV18, with D hard to call. The germline V and J ends were trimmed by 1 base and 4 bases, with 8 bases remaining between them. The CDR3 sequence is 14 residues long. The germline V gene encodes CDR1 KGHSH and CDR2 LQKENI. Here the CDR3 reads CASSPRSEGNTIYF. As DNA, the CDR3 is TGTGCCAGCTCACCACGGTCAGAAGGAAACACCATATATTTT.

The chain has TRBV6-1 and TRBJ1-4; D gene ambiguous. The CDR3 consists of 16 residues. V was shortened by 1 base and J by 8 bases, with 17 bases between the two germline ends. The V gene's germline CDR1 is MNHNS and CDR2 SASEGT. CDR3 in amino acids: CASSEVIGIGSEKLFF. DNA of the CDR3: TGTGCCAGCAGTGAAGTGATCGGGATAGGCAGCGAAAAACTGTTTTTT.

The rearrangement uses TRBV6-5 and TRBJ2-3, with 7 bases lining up with TRBD2. Germline trimming cut 7 bases from V and 10 bases from J; bases unmatched to any gene: 8. The CDR3 totals 12 residues. Germline CDR1 reads MNHEY; CDR2 reads SVGAGI. The CDR3: CASIQVGGAQYF. CDR3 bases: TGTGCCAGCATCCAAGTGGGGGGGGCGCAGTATTTT.

V is TRBV6-6 and J is TRBJ2-2; 11 nucleotides line up with TRBD2. Trimming removed 6 bases from V and 5 bases from J; junction bases left unmatched: 8. Germline values: CDR1 MNHNY, CDR2 SVGAGI (reference sequence). The CDR3 contains 16 residues. Written as DNA, the CDR3 is TGTGCCAGCAGCTTTAGGACTAGCGGGTCGACCGGGGAGCTGTTTTTT. Its translation: CASSFRTSGSTGELFF.

V and J are TRBV9 and TRBJ1-2; perhaps TRBD1 as D (6 bases). Germline V gene data show CDR1 as SGDLS and CDR2 as YYNGEE. Between the trimmed V and J ends, which lost 0 bases and 5 bases, there was a span of 11 bases. This CDR3 is built from 14 residues. The CDR3 DNA follows: TGTGCCAGCAGCGTAGAAACCAGGGGATATGGCTACACCTTC. Encoded protein: CASSVETRGYGYTF.

This clone was seen a single time. V and J are TRBV6-5 and TRBJ1-5; the match to TRBD1 covers 9 bases. CDR1 MNHEY and CDR2 SVGAGI come from the germline V gene. The CDR3 extends over 15 amino acids. V lost 5 bases and J lost 3; bases outside the gene matches: 5. The chain's CDR3 is CASSNHRGPNQPQHF. For the CDR3, the DNA is TGTGCCAGCAGTAACCACAGGGGGCCCAATCAGCCCCAGCATTTT.

This clone has a handful of counts. The gene calls are TRBV4-3 and TRBJ1-2; 10 bases are shared with TRBD1. CDR1 and CDR2 (germline): LGHNA, YSLEER. V shed 4 bases and J 4 bases; nucleotides not matched to a gene: 12. The CDR3 is 17 amino acids. CDR3 sequence (DNA): TGCGCCAGCAGCCCAAAGGTAACCGACAGGGGGCCCTATGGCTACACCTTC. This codes for CASSPKVTDRGPYGYTF.

The CDR3 region has the DNA TGTGCCAGCACTACCGGGACTGTAGTTGATCAGCCCCAGCATTTT. It translates to CASTTGTVVDQPQHF. The genes are TRBV21-1 and TRBJ1-5. TRBV21-1 is an annotated pseudogene. The CDR3 is 15 amino acids.

The genes are TRBV9 and TRBJ2-4; D uncertain. This CDR3 contains 13 residues. CDR1 and CDR2 from the germline V gene are SGDLS and YYNGEE. Trimming cost V 3 bases and J 2 bases, with 6 bases left between them. The CDR3 here is CASSGVPKNIQYF. Here the CDR3 DNA reads TGTGCCAGCAGCGGAGTTCCCAAAAACATTCAGTACTTC. The variable domain in full, with the rest retrieved from reference TRBV9 and TRBJ2-4, is DSGVTQTPKHLITATGQRVTLRCSPRSGDLSVYWYQQSLDQGLQFLIQYYNGEERAKGNILERFSAQQFPDLHSELNLSSLELGDSALYFCASSGVPKNIQYFGAGTRLSVL.

J is TRBJ1-1 and V is TRBV3-1 (or the pseudogene TRBV3-2); possible D gene TRBD1, 5 bases. CDR3 size: 14 residues. Trimming took off 3 bases at V and 7 bases at J, with 15 bases between the two ends. CDR1 and CDR2 from the germline V gene are LGHDT and YNNKEL (reference sequence). For the CDR3, the DNA is TGTGCCAGCAGCCAGGGCACGGGGAGGGGTGAAGCTTTCTTT. It translates to CASSQGTGRGEAFF.

V is TRBV9 and J is TRBJ2-2; 10 bases map to TRBD2. The germline CDR1 and CDR2 sequences are SGDLS and YYNGEE. With V trimmed by 5 bases and J by 2 bases, 9 bases remained unmatched. The CDR3 extends over 17 amino acids. For the CDR3, the DNA is TGTGCCAGCAGTCTCTTAAGCGGGAGGGGAAACACCGGGGAGCTGTTTTTT. Translated, it gives CASSLLSGRGNTGELFF.

The chain employs TRBV2 and TRBJ1-2; tentative D call: TRBD1 (5 bases). This CDR3 is built from 13 residues. V dropped 0 bases and J dropped 7 bases, with 9 bases sitting between them. Germline loops: CDR1 SNHLY, CDR2 FYNNEI. The CDR3 DNA is TGTGCCAGCAGTGAAGCAGGGGTTGGTGGCTACACCTTC. This sequence encodes CASSEAGVGGYTF.

This chain uses TRBV13 with TRBJ2-5; 11 positions agree with TRBD2. V lost 2 bases to trimming and J lost 5 bases; unmatched junction nucleotides: 1. The V gene's germline CDR1 is PRHDT and CDR2 FYEKMQ (reference sequence). CDR3 length: 14 amino acids. CDR3 DNA: TGTGCCAGCAGCTTAACTAGCGGGAGTGAGACCCAGTACTTC. It encodes CASSLTSGSETQYF.

The chain combines TRBV27 with TRBJ2-1, with D perhaps TRBD1 (6 bases). Germline CDR1 and CDR2: MNHEY and SMNVEV (reference sequence). V was pared by 4 bases and J by 4 bases, with 17 bases between. This CDR3 spans 16 amino acids. In nucleotides, the CDR3 is TGTGCCAGCAGTTCTCTTACAGGGACGAGGTACAATGAGCAGTTCTTC. This translates into CASSSLTGTRYNEQFF.

V and J are TRBV4-3 and TRBJ1-2, with 7 bases matching TRBD1. This CDR3 spans 15 amino acids. The J segment lost 2 bases and the V segment lost 2 bases, leaving 5 bases of the junction unmatched. Per germline, CDR1 LGHNA and CDR2 YSLEER. CDR3: CASSQSGTANYGYTF. CDR3 DNA sequence: TGCGCCAGCAGCCAATCCGGGACAGCAAACTATGGCTACACCTTC.

This chain's CDR3 is CASRARGGVSDGYTF. The CDR3 DNA reads TGCGCCAGCAGGGCTCGGGGGGGGGTGAGCGATGGCTACACCTTC. The chain links TRBV10-2 to TRBJ1-2; possibly TRBD1 for D (5 bases). Germline CDR1 WSHSY, CDR2 SAAADI. The CDR3 runs to 15 residues. V gave up 6 bases and J gave up 6 bases, with 20 bases separating them.

This clone has only a few counts. The genes are TRBV7-2 and TRBJ2-2; D is undetermined. The CDR3 is made up of 17 amino acids. Deletions cut 1 base from V and 0 bases from J, with 12 bases between. Germline V gene sequence: CDR1 SGHTA, CDR2 FQGNSA. The CDR3 DNA sequence: TGTGCCAGCAGCTTAGGGTTTCTGGGCGCGAACACCGGGGAGCTGTTTTTT. Its translation is CASSLGFLGANTGELFF.

This rearrangement joins TRBV11-2 to TRBJ1-6, with TRBD1 as a possible D gene (6 bases). Germline lookup yields CDR1 SGHAT and CDR2 FQNNGV. With 4 bases removed from V and 7 bases from J, the gap between germline ends came to 17 bases. CDR3 length: 16 amino acids. CDR3 DNA: TGTGCCAGCAGCTCCCACGTGACAGGCAGGAATTCACCCCTCCACTTT. Protein: CASSSHVTGRNSPLHF. The entire variable domain, with the rest obtained from reference TRBV11-2 and TRBJ1-6, is as follows: EAGVAQSPRYKIIEKRQSVAFWCNPISGHATLYWYQQILGQGPKLLIQFQNNGVVDDSQLPKDRFSAERLKGVDSTLKIQPAKLEDSAVYLCASSSHVTGRNSPLHFGNGTRLTVT.

The gene calls are TRBV9 and TRBJ1-1, with TRBD1 matching 7 bases. CDR1 is SGDLS and CDR2 is YYNGEE in the germline V gene. This CDR3 is built from 15 residues. The ends lost 1 base at V and 1 base at J; junction bases unmatched: 4. CDR3 bases: TGTGCCAGCAGCGTAACAGGGGAATCGAACACTGAAGCTTTCTTT. Its translation: CASSVTGESNTEAFF.

Note on this clone: This sample also contains other DNA sequences that code for the same CDR3. The genes are TRBV28 and TRBJ2-7; 7 bases line up with TRBD2. The CDR3 contains 14 residues. CDR1 MDHEN and CDR2 SYDVKM come from the germline V gene. V lost 2 bases to trimming and J lost 3 bases; unmatched junction nucleotides: 4. The CDR3 spells CASSLGGRVYEQYF. DNA for the CDR3: TGTGCCAGCAGTTTAGGCGGGAGAGTCTACGAGCAGTACTTC.

In nucleotides, the CDR3 is TGTGCCAGCAGCTTAGGACTGAGGAGCCAAGAGACCCAGTACTTC. Encoded protein: CASSLGLRSQETQYF. The gene calls are TRBV11-3 and TRBJ2-5, with D uncertain. CDR1 SGHNT and CDR2 YENEEA come from the germline V gene. There are 15 residues in the CDR3. V was trimmed by 1 base and J by 1 base, leaving 10 bases between them. The full variable domain, with the rest looked up from reference TRBV11-3 and TRBJ2-5, is EAGVVQSPRYKIIEKKQPVAFWCNPISGHNTLYWYLQNLGQGPELLIRYENEEAVDDSQLPKDRFSAERLKGVDSTLKIQPAELGDSAVYLCASSLGLRSQETQYFGPGTRLLVL.

The chain carries TRBV20-1 and TRBJ2-5; 7 nucleotides agree with TRBD2. Germline CDR1 is DFQATT and CDR2 is SNEGSKA (reference sequence). The CDR3 covers 14 residues. The trim removed 3 bases at V and 3 bases at J, leaving 7 bases unmatched. This CDR3 is CSASNPTSKETQYF. The CDR3 DNA sequence: TGCAGTGCTAGTAATCCGACTAGCAAAGAGACCCAGTACTTC.

This chain connects TRBV19 to TRBJ1-5; 10 bases are a match to TRBD1. CDR1 LNHDA and CDR2 SQIVND come from the germline V gene (reference sequence). V lost 2 bases, J lost 3 bases, and 4 bases stayed unmatched. This CDR3 spans 16 amino acids. The CDR3 coding sequence is TGTGCCAGTAGTATAAGGGACAGGGGCCTCAATCAGCCCCAGCATTTT. Amino acid sequence: CASSIRDRGLNQPQHF.